The T cell receptor beta chain under discussion was sequenced for a study of cytomegalovirus exposure and HLA in healthy donors. On this clone: The antigen remains undetermined.

Study results and caveats: Cytomegalovirus-associated TCR beta chains were listed, numbering under 200. Researchers reported that a few CMV-associated chains were confirmed in vitro as CMV antigen-specific.

Assay used: immunoSEQ multiplex PCR; TCRdb lists only in-frame clones, some missing. The repertoire holds some 140,000 clones, with about 86% as singletons. Per germline, CDR1 SGHRS and CDR2 YFSETQ. Trimming at V came to 4 bases and at J to 6 bases, leaving 6 bases not matched to a gene. CDR3 length: 13 amino acids. This clonotype originated in a man in his late teens or twenties in good health and CMV-seropositive. The sample comprised PBMCs. This chain connects TRBV5-1 to TRBJ1-1; 7 nucleotides align to TRBD1. In nucleotides, the CDR3 is TGCGCCAGCAGCCCGGACAGGCGCGCTGAAGCTTTCTTT. Its translation is CASSPDRRAEAFF.